This entry lists 20 T cell receptor beta chains sequenced from one sample in a study of blood T cell repertoires in COVID-19. The table came from immunoSEQ multiplex PCR; TCRdb's copy has only in-frame clones and leaves some out. The data hold roughly 200,000 clones, with about four fifths observed a single time. Sequenced input: peripheral blood. Receptors originate from a woman aged 40 to 55 with COVID-19, enrolled during active disease.

This chain links TRBV5-6 with TRBJ2-3, with 7 bases that match TRBD2. From germline, CDR1 is SGHDT and CDR2 YYEEEE. There are 19 residues in the CDR3. With 3 bases clipped from V and 2 bases from J, the junction kept 18 bases outside the gene matches. This chain's CDR3 is CASSWTSLRPGGFTDTQYF. CDR3 DNA sequence: TGTGCCAGCAGCTGGACGAGCCTCAGGCCGGGGGGATTCACAGATACGCAGTATTTT.

This clone was seen many times. This rearrangement joins TRBV5-4 to TRBJ1-1; D remains ambiguous. CDR3 size: 14 residues. CDR1 SGHNT and CDR2 YYREEE come from the germline V gene (reference sequence). V dropped 0 bases and J dropped 1 base, with 7 bases sitting between them. The CDR3 loop reads CASSLGRANTEAFF. The CDR3 DNA follows: TGTGCCAGCAGCTTGGGTAGAGCGAACACTGAAGCTTTCTTT. Full variable domain (missing parts from reference TRBV5-4 and TRBJ1-1): ETGVTQSPTHLIKTRGQQVTLRCSSQSGHNTVSWYQQALGQGPQFIFQYYREEENGRGNFPPRFSGLQFPNYSSELNVNALELDDSALYLCASSLGRANTEAFFGQGTRLTVV.

The V call is TRBV6-4, the J call TRBJ2-5, with TRBD2 identical over 7 bases. CDR3 length: 15 amino acids. Germline loops: CDR1 MRHNA, CDR2 SNTAGT. V lost 4 bases and J lost 1; bases outside the gene matches: 6. The CDR3 DNA is TGTGCCAGCAGTGCCGCCCCGGGGGGCCAAGAGACCCAGTACTTC. Its protein product is CASSAAPGGQETQYF.

The V and J genes are TRBV11-1 and TRBJ2-1; D is unclear. Between the trimmed V and J ends, which lost 1 base and 9 bases, there was a span of 10 bases. The CDR3 runs to 13 residues. Germline CDR1 SGHAT, CDR2 FQDESV (reference sequence). DNA of the CDR3: TGTGCCAGCAGCTTAGATTTTAGTGGTGAGCAGTTCTTC. Translated: CASSLDFSGEQFF. Full variable domain (remainder filled in from reference TRBV11-1 and TRBJ2-1): EAEVAQSPRYKITEKSQAVAFWCDPISGHATLYWYRQILGQGPELLVQFQDESVVDDSQLPKDRFSAERLKGVDSTLKIQPAELGDSAMYLCASSLDFSGEQFFGPGTRLTVL.

The sample holds a few counts of this clone. The rearrangement joins TRBV3-1 (or the pseudogene TRBV3-2) to TRBJ2-3; TRBD2 matches at 8 bases. The CDR3 is made up of 16 amino acids. V was pared by 6 bases and J by 4 bases, with 12 bases of the junction left unmatched. The germline CDR1 and CDR2 sequences are LGHDT and YNNKEL (reference sequence). Here the CDR3 reads CASSHFRGGQADTQYF. DNA of the CDR3: TGTGCCAGCAGTCACTTTCGGGGGGGCCAGGCAGATACGCAGTATTTT.

The V and J genes are TRBV9 and TRBJ2-1; D may be TRBD2 (6 bases). Germline CDR1 is SGDLS and CDR2 is YYNGEE. The length of the CDR3 is 16 residues. V was trimmed by 0 bases and J by 3 bases, leaving 13 bases between them. The CDR3 nucleotides are TGTGCCAGCAGCGTAGCTTCGGTGGGGGGCTACAATGAGCAGTTCTTC. It translates to CASSVASVGGYNEQFF. Based on the CDR3 plus reference TRBV9 and TRBJ2-1, the full variable domain is DSGVTQTPKHLITATGQRVTLRCSPRSGDLSVYWYQQSLDQGLQFLIQYYNGEERAKGNILERFSAQQFPDLHSELNLSSLELGDSALYFCASSVASVGGYNEQFFGPGTRLTVL.

The chain is built from TRBV28 and TRBJ2-5; tentative D call: TRBD2 (7 bases). Deletions cut 8 bases from V and 9 bases from J, with 25 bases between. Germline lookup yields CDR1 MDHEN and CDR2 SYDVKM. The CDR3 is made up of 15 amino acids. CDR3: CASHPGTDIGGAQYF. CDR3 nucleotides: TGTGCCAGCCATCCCGGGACTGACATAGGGGGGGCCCAGTACTTC.

The CDR3 DNA reads TGTGCCAGCAGCTTCTCCCCGACAAGTGAAAAACTGTTTTTT. Its protein product is CASSFSPTSEKLFF. The V call is TRBV11-2, the J call TRBJ1-4; no firm D call. Germline-derived CDR1 and CDR2 are SGHAT and FQNNGV. V was shortened by 3 bases and J by 7 bases, with 12 bases between the two germline ends. The CDR3 loop spans 14 amino acids.

This chain uses TRBV19 with TRBJ2-3; 7 bases align to TRBD1. V shed 6 bases and J 2 bases; nucleotides not matched to a gene: 8. This CDR3 has 15 amino acids. Germline V CDR1 and CDR2: LNHDA, SQIVND (reference sequence). The CDR3 DNA reads TGTGCCAGTAGGGGACGACAGGGTCCCACAGATACGCAGTATTTT. This translates into CASRGRQGPTDTQYF. Filled out from reference TRBV19 and TRBJ2-3, the complete variable domain reads DGGITQSPKYLFRKEGQNVTLSCEQNLNHDAMYWYRQDPGQGLRLIYYSQIVNDFQKGDIAEGYSVSREKKESFPLTVTSAQKNPTAFYLCASRGRQGPTDTQYFGPGTRLTVL.

The rearrangement links TRBV20-1 to TRBJ2-5; 12 bases are a match to TRBD2. Germline CDR1 is DFQATT and CDR2 is SNEGSKA (reference sequence). V shed 5 bases and J 1 base; nucleotides not matched to a gene: 5. This CDR3 region has 15 residues. The CDR3 region has the DNA TGCAGTGCTTGTGGACTAGCGGGGATCCAAGAGACCCAGTACTTC. Translated: CSACGLAGIQETQYF.

The chain carries TRBV30 and TRBJ1-5; TRBD1 is a possible D gene (5 bases). Trimming took off 2 bases at V and 4 bases at J, with 9 bases between the two ends. CDR3 length: 13 amino acids. Germline CDR1 GTSNPN, CDR2 SVGIG (reference sequence). The CDR3 region is CAWSWDLNQPQHF. The DNA for the CDR3 is TGTGCCTGGAGTTGGGACTTAAATCAGCCCCAGCATTTT.

The V gene is TRBV9, the J gene TRBJ2-1; 7 positions match TRBD1. Germline V lookup: CDR1 SGDLS, CDR2 YYNGEE. The CDR3 is made up of 17 amino acids. V trimming: 0 bases; J trimming: 7 bases; junction bases outside the gene matches: 13. The DNA for the CDR3 is TGTGCCAGCAGCGTAGAAGTAAGGGACAGATTAGGTAATGAGCAGTTCTTC. This translates into CASSVEVRDRLGNEQFF.

The chain carries TRBV6-2 or TRBV6-3 and TRBJ1-5; tentative D call: TRBD1 (6 bases). Trimming shortened V by 5 bases and J by 6 bases, and 14 bases separated the two germline ends. This CDR3 is built from 14 residues. Germline V gives CDR1 MNHEY, CDR2 SVGEGT. This CDR3 reads CASSPRQAGQPQHF. DNA for the CDR3: TGTGCCAGCAGTCCCCGACAGGCGGGTCAGCCCCAGCATTTT.

This sequence joins TRBV30 and TRBJ2-1; the match to TRBD1 covers 12 bases. V lost 2 bases to trimming and J lost 7 bases; unmatched junction nucleotides: 6. The germline V gene has CDR1 GTSNPN and CDR2 SVGIG (reference sequence). The CDR3 loop spans 15 amino acids. CDR3 nucleotides: TGTGCCTGGAGTACCGGGACAGGGGGCGGGAATGAGCAGTTCTTC. It specifies CAWSTGTGGGNEQFF.

The rearrangement links TRBV7-3 to TRBJ2-5; TRBD1 matches at 7 bases. CDR3 length: 14 amino acids. Per the germline V gene, CDR1 is SGHTA and CDR2 is FQGTGA. V shed 2 bases, J shed 9 bases, and the junction held 9 bases outside the gene matches. This chain's CDR3 is CASSLGTDRAAQYF. CDR3 in DNA: TGTGCCAGCAGCTTAGGGACAGACCGGGCGGCCCAGTACTTC.

CDR3 residues: CASSPRGGQTYGYTF. The DNA for the CDR3 is TGTGCCAGCAGTCCCCGGGGGGGACAAACCTATGGCTACACCTTC. The rearrangement uses TRBV6-5 and TRBJ1-2, with a possible D match to TRBD1 (6 bases). V lost 5 bases to trimming and J lost 4 bases, with 17 bases between them. This CDR3 has 15 amino acids. Germline loops: CDR1 MNHEY, CDR2 SVGAGI.

CDR3 DNA sequence: TGTGCCAGCAGCCAACCGGGTTTCGGCTCCTACGAGCAGTACGTC. It translates to CASSQPGFGSYEQYV. The chain employs TRBV7-8 and TRBJ2-7; unclear D gene. CDR3 length equals 15 residues. Germline CDR1 is SGHVS and CDR2 is FQNEAQ. Trimming took 5 bases from V and 0 from J, leaving 14 bases between them.

V and J are TRBV11-2 and TRBJ2-3; 7 bases are shared with TRBD2. The CDR3 contains 17 residues. The V segment lost 0 bases and the J segment 6 bases; nucleotides outside the gene matches: 12. Germline CDR1 is SGHAT and CDR2 is FQNNGV. The CDR3 reads CASSLDLGGGPQDTQYF. In nucleotides, the CDR3 is TGTGCCAGCAGCTTAGATCTCGGCGGGGGACCCCAGGATACGCAGTATTTT.

The chain recombines TRBV7-8 with TRBJ1-3; tentative D call: TRBD1 (5 bases). The germline gives CDR1 SGHVS, CDR2 FQNEAQ. This CDR3 has 13 residues. The V end lost 7 bases, the J end lost 2 bases, and 9 bases lay between the germline ends. In nucleotides, the CDR3 is TGTGCCAGCAACCAAGGGGCTGGAAACACCATATATTTT. Its translation is CASNQGAGNTIYF.

The genes are TRBV7-2 and TRBJ1-4; a possible D gene is TRBD1 (5 bases). Germline values: CDR1 SGHTA, CDR2 FQGNSA. The CDR3 length is 16 residues. V shed 1 base and J shed 0 bases, with 9 bases lying between them. The CDR3 here is CASSLGWGATNEKLFF. The CDR3 nucleotides read TGTGCCAGCAGCTTAGGCTGGGGGGCAACTAATGAAAAACTGTTTTTT.